A selection of T cell receptor beta chains follows, all from one sample in a study of metastatic and nonmetastatic thyroid tumors. TCRdb reanalyzed the PCR reads via MiXCR. The data hold some 33,000 clones, with about 20% observed a single time. The specimen sequenced was tumor tissue. Receptors originate from a male donor with papillary thyroid cancer or a benign thyroid nodule (not recorded which). Some clones in this sample may be carry-over from other donors' samples. CDR3s include the opening cysteine and the closing phenylalanine or tryptophan. Fields, in order: CDR3 protein, CDR3 DNA, V gene, J gene, D gene, clone size. D genes are given only for firm matches. Expanded clones get a size class; other rows say once, few or many, or leave the size out.

CASSETTNPSSYNSPLHF	TGTGCCAGCAGTGAAACTACTAATCCCAGCTCCTATAATTCACCCCTCCACTTT	TRBV2	TRBJ1-6	.	many
CASSPEGDQETQYF	TGTGCCAGCAGCCCCGAGGGGGACCAAGAGACCCAGTACTTC	TRBV11-2	TRBJ2-5	.	.
CASSLGWADTQYF	TGTGCCAGCAGCTTGGGCTGGGCAGATACGCAGTATTTT	TRBV5-4	TRBJ2-3	.	few
CASSLAGTVRYF	TGCGCCAGCAGCTTGGCCGGGACAGTAAGATATTTT	TRBV5-1	TRBJ2-3	TRBD1	many
CASSLRWNRGHYNEQFF	TGTGCCAGCAGCTTAAGATGGAACAGGGGGCACTACAATGAGCAGTTCTTC	TRBV7-8	TRBJ2-1	TRBD1	many
CASSREAGSYNEQFF	TGTGCCAGCTCACGAGAAGCGGGGTCCTACAATGAGCAGTTCTTC	TRBV18	TRBJ2-1	TRBD2	many
CASSLASFYEQYF	TGTGCCAGCAGCTTAGCGTCTTTCTACGAGCAGTACTTC	TRBV7-9	TRBJ2-7	.	many
CASSLDQGGETQYF	TGCGCCAGCAGCTTGGATCAGGGCGGAGAGACCCAGTACTTC	TRBV5-1	TRBJ2-5	.	many
CASSEHRWQNTEVFF	TGTGCCAGCAGTGAACACAGATGGCAGAACACTGAAGTTTTCTTT	TRBV28	TRBJ1-1	.	.
CASSENPTQYF	TGTGCCAGCAGCGAAAATCCGACCCAGTACTTC	TRBV7-9	TRBJ2-5	.	many
CASSGNTNLNEKLFF	TGTGCCAGCAGCGGTAACACAAACCTGAATGAAAAACTGTTTTTT	TRBV5-6	TRBJ1-4	.	many
CSAIWTSGRIGNEQFF	TGCAGTGCTATATGGACTAGCGGGAGGATCGGAAATGAGCAGTTCTTC	TRBV20-1	TRBJ2-1	TRBD2	.
CSARGTSDTGELFF	TGCAGTGCTAGGGGGACTAGCGACACCGGGGAGCTGTTTTTT	TRBV20-1	TRBJ2-2	TRBD2	many
CASSSTSGSYNEQFF	TGTGCCAGCAGCTCGACTAGCGGCTCCTACAATGAGCAGTTCTTC	TRBV7-3	TRBJ2-1	TRBD2	many
CSARDGPTPNTGELFF	TGCAGTGCTAGAGATGGGCCGACTCCGAACACCGGGGAGCTGTTTTTT	TRBV20-1	TRBJ2-2	.	many
CASSEDRKSNQPQHF	TGTGCCAGCAGCGAGGACAGGAAAAGCAATCAGCCCCAGCATTTT	TRBV11-2	TRBJ1-5	TRBD1	many
CASSLYAKSSTNEKLFF	TGTGCCAGCAGCTTATACGCCAAGTCGTCAACTAATGAAAAACTGTTTTTT	TRBV7-8	TRBJ1-4	.	many
CASSLEGRAGYTF	TGTGCCAGCAGTTTAGAGGGGCGCGCGGGCTACACCTTC	TRBV28	TRBJ1-2	.	many
CASSPSRPGGLNQPQHF	TGTGCCAGCAGTCCGTCGAGACCAGGGGGATTAAATCAGCCCCAGCATTTT	TRBV28	TRBJ1-5	TRBD1	many
CASSQSLAGGSEQFF	TGTGCCAGCAGCCAATCCTTAGCGGGAGGAAGTGAGCAGTTCTTC	TRBV4-2	TRBJ2-1	TRBD2	many
CASIIRTSGTGRERFF	TGTGCCAGCATCATCAGGACTAGCGGGACTGGGAGGGAGCGGTTCTTC	TRBV11-2	TRBJ2-1	TRBD2	.
CAAIPGLAEGYEQYF	TGTGCCGCGATCCCGGGACTAGCTGAGGGGTACGAGCAGTACTTC	TRBV6-1	TRBJ2-7	TRBD2	few
CASSAVGDFYGYTF	TGTGCCAGCAGTGCCGTAGGGGATTTCTATGGCTACACCTTC	TRBV12-3/TRBV12-4	TRBJ1-2	.	many
CSARPPGTGSPYEQYF	TGCAGTGCTAGACCCCCCGGGACAGGGTCCCCCTACGAGCAGTACTTC	TRBV20-1	TRBJ2-7	TRBD1	medium-sized
CASSPRVYQETQYF	TGTGCCAGCAGTCCCAGGGTGTACCAAGAGACCCAGTACTTC	TRBV12-3/TRBV12-4	TRBJ2-5	.	many
CASWEGTSGANVLTF	TGTGCCAGCTGGGAGGGTACGTCTGGGGCCAACGTCCTGACTTTC	TRBV7-9	TRBJ2-6	TRBD2	many
CASSQESGGTDTQYF	TGCGCCAGCAGCCAAGAGAGCGGGGGCACAGATACGCAGTATTTT	TRBV4-3	TRBJ2-3	TRBD2	.
CASSQGMAPGELFF	TGTGCCAGCAGCCAGGGAATGGCCCCCGGGGAGCTGTTTTTT	TRBV5-4	TRBJ2-2	.	many